A single sample gave rise to the 31 T cell receptor beta chains below, sequenced in a study of CD4 T cells in relation to SARS-CoV-2 and coronaviruses. CD4+ T cells from unexposed donors were obtained before the COVID-19 pandemic (2011-2018). Clones were read by immunoSEQ multiplex PCR, and TCRdb kept only the in-frame ones, dropping some. The sample includes under 90,000 clones, over 85% of them seen just once. The specimen was naive CD4+ T cells from PBMCs. Noted subset: naive CD4+ T cells isolated by negative enrichment. Source of these receptors: a human donor in good health.

J is TRBJ2-7 and V is TRBV29-1; 7 bases line up with TRBD1. Trimming took 4 bases from V and 0 from J; bases not matched to a gene: 6. Germline V gene lookup returns CDR1 SQVTM and CDR2 ANQGSEA. The CDR3 covers 14 residues. Written as DNA, the CDR3 is TGCAGCGTTGGGGGACAGTACAACTCCTACGAGCAGTACTTC. Encoded protein: CSVGGQYNSYEQYF.

The gene calls are TRBV25-1 and TRBJ2-1, with D hard to call. Germline assignment: CDR1 MGHDK and CDR2 SYGVNS. This CDR3 region has 14 residues. V shed 4 bases and J shed 4 bases, with 11 bases lying between them. In DNA form, the CDR3 reads TGTGCCAGCAGTGTCGAAGGCCATTACAATGAGCAGTTCTTC. This encodes CASSVEGHYNEQFF.

The rearrangement uses TRBV19 and TRBJ2-3; unclear D gene. Germline V gene sequence: CDR1 LNHDA, CDR2 SQIVND (reference sequence). The CDR3 consists of 15 residues. Trimming left V 3 bases short and J 1 base short, with 11 bases between. CDR3 DNA sequence: TGTGCCAGTAGTATTCCATCCATCGGCACAGATACGCAGTATTTT. Protein: CASSIPSIGTDTQYF. The full variable domain, its missing parts supplied by reference TRBV19 and TRBJ2-3, is DGGITQSPKYLFRKEGQNVTLSCEQNLNHDAMYWYRQDPGQGLRLIYYSQIVNDFQKGDIAEGYSVSREKKESFPLTVTSAQKNPTAFYLCASSIPSIGTDTQYFGPGTRLTVL.

The rearrangement uses TRBV10-3 and TRBJ2-7; 8 bases align to TRBD1. The junction had 7 bases not matched to a gene; V was cut back by 3 bases and J by 6 bases. The CDR3 contains 14 residues. CDR1 is ENHRY, CDR2 SYGVKD, per germline. The CDR3 DNA follows: TGTGCCATCAGTGACCCGGACAGGGTGGGCGAGCAGTACTTC. Protein: CAISDPDRVGEQYF.

This clone was seen a single time. The CDR3 protein is CASSPDRLETQYF. DNA for the CDR3: TGTGCCAGCAGTCCGGACAGACTCGAGACCCAGTACTTC. J is TRBJ2-5 and V is TRBV28; D might be TRBD1 (6 bases). The CDR3 sequence is 13 residues long. V lost 5 bases and J lost 5, with 12 bases in between. Germline loops: CDR1 MDHEN, CDR2 SYDVKM.

This chain links TRBV5-1 with TRBJ1-4; D not resolved. The V gene's germline CDR1 is SGHRS and CDR2 YFSETQ. This CDR3 contains 14 residues. Trimming pared 3 bases from V and 3 bases from J, leaving 9 bases between. The CDR3 nucleotides are TGCGCCAGCAGCTCGAGGGATCCTAATGAAAAACTGTTTTTT. It is translated as CASSSRDPNEKLFF.

The chain links TRBV5-4 to TRBJ1-2; D gene uncertain. Looked up from germline, CDR1 is SGHNT and CDR2 is YYREEE (reference sequence). V was shortened by 4 bases and J by 5 bases, with 9 bases between the two germline ends. This CDR3 has 12 residues. The CDR3 DNA reads as TGTGCCAGCAGCCAGGATGGGTATGGCTACACCTTC. Translation gives CASSQDGYGYTF.

V usage is TRBV9 and J usage is TRBJ1-3; D may be TRBD1 (5 bases). CDR1 is SGDLS and CDR2 is YYNGEE in the germline V gene. V dropped 0 bases and J dropped 0 bases, with 7 bases sitting between them. This CDR3 is built from 15 residues. CDR3 sequence (DNA): TGTGCCAGCAGCGTAGCGGACATCTCTGGAAACACCATATATTTT. Protein: CASSVADISGNTIYF.

V usage is TRBV7-9 and J usage is TRBJ2-5; TRBD2 aligns across 9 bases. From germline, CDR1 is SEHNR and CDR2 FQNEAQ (reference sequence). V was pared by 7 bases and J by 1 base, with 7 bases of the junction left unmatched. This CDR3 region has 15 residues. This CDR3 is CASNLGSGGQETQYF. Written as DNA, the CDR3 is TGTGCCAGCAACCTGGGTAGCGGGGGCCAAGAGACCCAGTACTTC.

This clone was counted a few times. The J gene is TRBJ1-3, the V gene TRBV30; D possibly corresponds to TRBD1 (6 bases). From germline, CDR1 is GTSNPN and CDR2 SVGIG (reference sequence). V was shortened by 1 base and J by 0 bases, with 16 bases between the two germline ends. The CDR3 loop spans 17 amino acids. CDR3 region: CAWSGGALGSSGNTIYF. CDR3 bases: TGTGCCTGGAGTGGGGGGGCGCTTGGGTCCTCTGGAAACACCATATATTTT.

Only one count was recorded for this clone. The CDR3 DNA follows: TGTGCCTGGAGCAGGAGGCCCAGCACAGATACGCAGTATTTT. This gives the protein CAWSRRPSTDTQYF. This chain joins TRBV30 and TRBJ2-3, with D tentatively TRBD2 (5 bases). The CDR3 is made up of 14 amino acids. With 3 bases removed from V and 0 bases from J, the gap between germline ends came to 10 bases. From germline, CDR1 is GTSNPN and CDR2 SVGIG (reference sequence).

The chain has TRBV5-1 and TRBJ2-1; 8 bases map to TRBD2. Trimming removed 0 bases from V and 0 bases from J; junction bases left unmatched: 8. Looked up from germline, CDR1 is SGHRS and CDR2 is YFSETQ. The CDR3 is 18 amino acids. CDR3 protein: CASSLGLVGGGSYNEQFF. The CDR3, as DNA: TGCGCCAGCAGCTTGGGACTAGTCGGGGGGGGCTCCTACAATGAGCAGTTCTTC.

The gene calls are TRBV30 and TRBJ2-7; no clear D. CDR1 and CDR2 from the germline V gene are GTSNPN and SVGIG (reference sequence). The V end was cut by 0 bases, the J end by 2 bases, with 8 bases between. The CDR3 sequence is 13 residues long. CDR3 DNA sequence: TGTGCCTGGAGTGTTTCTGGGACCTACGAGCAGTACTTC. Translation gives CAWSVSGTYEQYF. The whole variable domain, filled in from reference TRBV30 and TRBJ2-7, reads SQTIHQWPATLVQPVGSPLSLECTVEGTSNPNLYWYRQAAGRGLQLLFYSVGIGQISSEVPQNLSASRPQDRQFILSSKKLLLSDSGFYLCAWSVSGTYEQYFGPGTRLTVT.

The chain recombines TRBV7-2 with TRBJ1-2, with D possibly being TRBD1 (6 bases). Between the trimmed V and J ends, which lost 1 base and 7 bases, there was a span of 19 bases. The length of the CDR3 is 16 residues. Germline V CDR1 and CDR2: SGHTA, FQGNSA. This CDR3 reads CASSLGPPRGASGYTF. The CDR3 nucleotides read TGTGCCAGCAGCTTAGGGCCCCCCCGGGGGGCTTCTGGCTACACCTTC.

This rearrangement joins TRBV19 to TRBJ2-3; weak D call: TRBD1 (5 bases). V was pared by 8 bases and J by 2 bases, with 11 bases between. Per the germline V gene, CDR1 is LNHDA and CDR2 is SQIVND (reference sequence). CDR3 size: 13 residues. CDR3 DNA sequence: TGTGCCAGTGGGGTCGGACACACAGATACGCAGTATTTT. Its protein product is CASGVGHTDTQYF.

For the CDR3, the DNA is TGCGCCAGCAGCTTGGCAGGGGCTCCATCCTACAATGAGCAGTTCTTC. Translated: CASSLAGAPSYNEQFF. J is TRBJ2-1 and V is TRBV5-1; D might be TRBD1 (6 bases). The CDR3 has 16 amino acids. Trimming removed 0 bases at V and 1 base at J, with 11 bases between. Germline lookup yields CDR1 SGHRS and CDR2 YFSETQ. Together with reference TRBV5-1 and TRBJ2-1, the CDR3 gives the full variable domain: KAGVTQTPRYLIKTRGQQVTLSCSPISGHRSVSWYQQTPGQGLQFLFEYFSETQRNKGNFPGRFSGRQFSNSRSEMNVSTLELGDSALYLCASSLAGAPSYNEQFFGPGTRLTVL.

The genes are TRBV2 and TRBJ2-7, with TRBD1 as a possible D gene (6 bases). Germline-derived CDR1 and CDR2 are SNHLY and FYNNEI. CDR3 length: 14 amino acids. The V end was cut by 4 bases, the J end by 5 bases, with 15 bases between. CDR3 coding DNA: TGTGCCAGCAGTGTTGAGACAGGTCCCCACGAGCAGTACTTC. Translating gives CASSVETGPHEQYF.

The CDR3 DNA follows: TGTGCCTGGAGTGTAAGGTACGAGCAGTACTTC. Protein: CAWSVRYEQYF. The chain recombines TRBV30 with TRBJ2-7; D is uncertain. Germline assignment: CDR1 GTSNPN and CDR2 SVGIG (reference sequence). The V and J ends lost 0 bases and 4 bases respectively, with 4 bases between them. The CDR3 loop spans 11 amino acids.

V and J are TRBV4-3 and TRBJ2-1; TRBD2 aligns across 9 bases. This CDR3 contains 16 residues. The germline CDR1 and CDR2 sequences are LGHNA and YSLEER. Trimming cost V 5 bases and J 0 bases; bases outside gene matches: 5. CDR3 protein: CASSALAGSSYNEQFF. DNA of the CDR3: TGCGCCAGCAGCGCTCTAGCGGGGAGCTCCTACAATGAGCAGTTCTTC.

V and J are TRBV15 and TRBJ2-1, with D possibly matching TRBD2 (7 bases). V shed 8 bases and J shed 6 bases, with 20 bases lying between them. This CDR3 region has 15 residues. The V gene's germline CDR1 is LNHNV and CDR2 YYDKDF (reference sequence). This CDR3 reads CATAGRAGEGNEQFF. Here the CDR3 DNA reads TGTGCCACCGCTGGCAGGGCAGGGGAGGGCAATGAGCAGTTCTTC.

The V call is TRBV11-2, the J call TRBJ2-7; TRBD1 matches 9 bases. This CDR3 region has 18 residues. V was pared by 3 bases and J by 7 bases, with 19 bases of the junction left unmatched. Germline V gene data show CDR1 as SGHAT and CDR2 as FQNNGV. The CDR3 here is CASSLGAGSGQGAWEQYF. CDR3 DNA sequence: TGTGCCAGCAGCTTGGGGGCAGGTTCGGGACAGGGAGCCTGGGAGCAGTACTTC.

This sequence joins TRBV6-1 and TRBJ2-7; 9 bases fit TRBD1. Germline CDR1 and CDR2: MNHNS and SASEGT. After removal of 6 bases from V and 3 bases from J, the junction contained 18 bases not matched to a gene. The CDR3 is 18 amino acids. The CDR3, as DNA: TGTGCCAGCAGGGAAACAGGGGGCGTTATGGGGGTACGCTACGAGCAGTACTTC. This gives the protein CASRETGGVMGVRYEQYF.

This clone was seen more than once but under ten times. In nucleotides, the CDR3 is TGCGCCAGCAGCCCGGGGCCGGTCGCTAACTATGGCTACACCTTC. Its translation: CASSPGPVANYGYTF. This chain links TRBV5-1 with TRBJ1-2; D may be TRBD1 (5 bases). The V end was cut by 4 bases, the J end by 0 bases, with 13 bases between. Per germline, CDR1 SGHRS and CDR2 YFSETQ. The CDR3 is 15 residues long.

This chain links TRBV5-5 with TRBJ2-7; the D is unclear. This CDR3 comprises 13 residues. V dropped 1 base and J dropped 2 bases, with 7 bases sitting between them. Germline V CDR1 and CDR2: SGHKS, YYEKEE (reference sequence). CDR3 DNA: TGTGCCAGCAGCTTGCAGAGAACCTACGAGCAGTACTTC. This sequence encodes CASSLQRTYEQYF.

The genes are TRBV24-1 and TRBJ2-4; no definite D call. This CDR3 region has 19 residues. Germline V gene sequence: CDR1 KGHDR, CDR2 SFDVKD. V was shortened by 1 base and J by 0 bases, with 18 bases between the two germline ends. The CDR3 DNA sequence: TGTGCCACCAGTGATTTAAATTCCCCGGGTCGACTAGCCAAAAACATTCAGTACTTC. This encodes CATSDLNSPGRLAKNIQYF.

The V call is TRBV5-1, the J call TRBJ2-2; D remains unclear. Germline assignment: CDR1 SGHRS and CDR2 YFSETQ. CDR3 length equals 14 residues. V was clipped by 5 bases and J by 2 bases, with 10 bases between them. In DNA, the CDR3 is TGCGCCAGCAGAGACAAGATAAACACCGGGGAGCTGTTTTTT. Its protein product is CASRDKINTGELFF.

The rearrangement links TRBV10-1 to TRBJ1-1, with D unclear. The germline V gene has CDR1 WNHNN and CDR2 SYGVQD (reference sequence). Trimming stripped 10 bases from V and 3 bases from J, with 12 bases between. The CDR3 covers 12 residues. CDR3: CANSPGDTEAFF. The DNA of the CDR3 is TGCGCCAACTCCCCGGGTGACACTGAAGCTTTCTTT.

The V gene is TRBV19, the J gene TRBJ1-6, with TRBD1 matching over 7 bases. V lost 0 bases and J lost 7; bases outside the gene matches: 0. The germline V gene encodes CDR1 LNHDA and CDR2 SQIVND (reference sequence). The CDR3 runs 14 residues. This chain's CDR3 is CASSIDRGNSPLHF. CDR3 in DNA: TGTGCCAGTAGTATAGACAGGGGGAATTCACCCCTCCACTTT. The whole variable domain, remainder taken from reference TRBV19 and TRBJ1-6, is DGGITQSPKYLFRKEGQNVTLSCEQNLNHDAMYWYRQDPGQGLRLIYYSQIVNDFQKGDIAEGYSVSREKKESFPLTVTSAQKNPTAFYLCASSIDRGNSPLHFGNGTRLTVT.

The gene calls are TRBV5-1 and TRBJ1-1; no reliable D call. The CDR3 is made up of 13 amino acids. Germline CDR1 SGHRS, CDR2 YFSETQ. V gave up 4 bases and J gave up 5 bases, with 12 bases separating them. The CDR3 region is CASSAGLETEAFF. The CDR3 bases are TGCGCCAGCAGCGCGGGGTTGGAAACTGAAGCTTTCTTT.

The J gene is TRBJ2-7, the V gene TRBV5-1; 7 nucleotides line up with TRBD1. V trimming: 0 bases; J trimming: 3 bases; junction bases outside the gene matches: 6. This CDR3 is built from 15 residues. Germline lookup yields CDR1 SGHRS and CDR2 YFSETQ. The CDR3 DNA sequence: TGCGCCAGCAGCTTGGACTCGGGACAGATCTACGAGCAGTACTTC. As protein: CASSLDSGQIYEQYF.

This chain links TRBV9 with TRBJ2-3; TRBD2 matches 10 bases. CDR3 length: 18 residues. V lost 0 bases to trimming and J lost 4 bases; unmatched junction nucleotides: 11. Germline CDR1 is SGDLS and CDR2 is YYNGEE. Here the CDR3 DNA reads TGTGCCAGCAGCGTAGGCCAGCGGGGGGGCAACAGCGCAGATACGCAGTATTTT. Protein: CASSVGQRGGNSADTQYF.